These 31 T cell receptor beta chains share one sample of origin, sequenced in a study of blood T cell repertoires in COVID-19 (dated by TCRdb to about 2020). Library generation was performed with the immunoSEQ multiplex PCR assay. In its TCRdb copy, this immuneACCESS table keeps in-frame sequences only and misses some clones. Where compared with another copy, unresolved V genes explain less than half of these, and the others have no known cause. This sample comprises roughly 5,600 clones, roughly 80% of them detected only once. The ten most abundant clones make up roughly an eighth of the sample. Sequencing was carried out using peripheral blood. Receptors were obtained from a human donor in a cohort sampled during active COVID-19.

This chain uses TRBV11-2 with TRBJ2-2; D ambiguous. The CDR3 runs to 15 residues. Deletions cut 4 bases from V and 0 bases from J, with 9 bases between. Per the germline V gene, CDR1 is SGHAT and CDR2 is FQNNGV. The CDR3 protein is CASSSSFPNTGELFF. The DNA for the CDR3 is TGTGCCAGCAGCTCTAGTTTCCCGAACACCGGGGAGCTGTTTTTT.

The rearrangement joins TRBV20-1 to TRBJ2-7; D is perhaps TRBD2 (5 bases). This CDR3 has 11 residues. The V gene lost 3 bases and the J gene lost 7 bases, with 10 bases spanning the gap. CDR1 and CDR2 from the germline V gene are DFQATT and SNEGSKA (reference sequence). CDR3 in DNA: TGCAGTGCTAGGGTAGCGTGGGAGCAGTACTTC. Protein: CSARVAWEQYF.

The chain couples TRBV5-1 to TRBJ1-2; D gene unclear. The germline CDR1 and CDR2 sequences are SGHRS and YFSETQ. The CDR3 runs to 15 residues. Deletions cut 4 bases from V and 1 base from J, with 14 bases between. CDR3 loop: CASSQLGGDNYGYTF. CDR3 DNA sequence: TGCGCCAGCAGCCAACTTGGAGGAGATAACTATGGCTACACCTTC.

The V gene is TRBV9, the J gene TRBJ2-1; D call uncertain. This CDR3 spans 16 amino acids. Per the germline V gene, CDR1 is SGDLS and CDR2 is YYNGEE. The V end was cut by 0 bases, the J end by 8 bases, with 18 bases between. CDR3 region: CASSVEITRVRDEQFF. CDR3 coding DNA: TGTGCCAGCAGCGTAGAGATCACAAGAGTCCGGGATGAGCAGTTCTTC.

The rearrangement links TRBV7-2 to TRBJ2-7, with TRBD1 matching 9 bases. CDR3 size: 15 residues. Trimming at V came to 1 base and at J to 7 bases, leaving 8 bases not matched to a gene. Germline V CDR1 and CDR2: SGHTA, FQGNSA. For the CDR3, the DNA is TGTGCCAGCAGCTTAGATGGGACAGGGATTTTAGAGCAGTACTTC. Its protein product is CASSLDGTGILEQYF.

The V and J genes are TRBV27 and TRBJ2-3, with 13 bases fitting TRBD2. This CDR3 is built from 20 residues. CDR1 and CDR2 from the germline V gene are MNHEY and SMNVEV (reference sequence). After removal of 4 bases from V and 2 bases from J, the junction contained 15 bases not matched to a gene. CDR3 nucleotide sequence: TGTGCCAGCAGTTCGACTCCACTAGCGGGAGGGCGCCCTCTCACAGATACGCAGTATTTT. This codes for CASSSTPLAGGRPLTDTQYF.

V gene TRBV24-1 combines with J gene TRBJ2-2; 11 bases are shared with TRBD2. V shed 9 bases, J shed 2 bases, and the junction held 4 bases outside the gene matches. Germline CDR1 reads KGHDR; CDR2 reads SFDVKD. The CDR3 consists of 15 residues. In DNA, the CDR3 is TGTGCCACCGCGGGGACTAGCGGAAACACCGGGGAGCTGTTTTTT. This codes for CATAGTSGNTGELFF.

This clone was recorded once. This chain joins TRBV6-1 and TRBJ1-2; no definite D call. CDR1 and CDR2 (germline): MNHNS, SASEGT. The CDR3 has 12 residues. Trimming left V 2 bases short and J 9 bases short, with 10 bases between. As DNA, the CDR3 is TGTGCCAGCAGTGAATTAAGGACTAGCTACACCTTC. The encoded protein is CASSELRTSYTF.

Worth noting for this clone: At one of its ends the junction is not consistent with the germline gene, which may arise from a read error. The chain has TRBV28 and TRBJ2-7; the D gene is possibly TRBD1 (6 bases). The germline CDR1 and CDR2 sequences are MDHEN and SYDVKM. This CDR3 has 15 residues. The CDR3 nucleotides read TGTGCCAGCAGTTCCACCGACTGGGACATGCCTTTCCCACACTTC. Translation: CASSSTDWDMPFPHF.

The chain employs TRBV5-4 and TRBJ2-5; tentatively, D is TRBD1 (6 bases). This CDR3 contains 15 residues. CDR1 is SGHNT and CDR2 is YYREEE in the germline V gene (reference sequence). Trimming removed 4 bases at V and 5 bases at J, with 18 bases between. The CDR3 region has the DNA TGTGCCAGCAGCGGGCCCGGGACAAGCCTCGAGACCCAGTACTTC. Translating gives CASSGPGTSLETQYF.

The rearrangement joins TRBV11-3 to TRBJ2-1, with 8 nucleotides matching TRBD2. V lost 4 bases, J lost 5 bases, and 10 bases stayed unmatched. Looked up from germline, CDR1 is SGHNT and CDR2 is YENEEA. The CDR3 is made up of 16 amino acids. The CDR3 nucleotides are TGTGCCAGCAGCTCGAGCGGGGGTAAGGGAAACAATGAGCAGTTCTTC. Protein sequence: CASSSSGGKGNNEQFF.

This clone showed up just a few times. V usage is TRBV9 and J usage is TRBJ2-5; 8 bases agree with TRBD2. CDR1 and CDR2 (germline): SGDLS, YYNGEE. The junction had 13 bases not matched to a gene; V was cut back by 4 bases and J by 5 bases. CDR3 length: 16 residues. CDR3 region: CASSLMGAGVEETQYF. In DNA, the CDR3 is TGTGCCAGCAGCCTGATGGGAGCGGGAGTCGAGGAGACCCAGTACTTC.

V gene TRBV6-1 combines with J gene TRBJ2-2; TRBD2 matches at 12 bases. From germline, CDR1 is MNHNS and CDR2 SASEGT. The CDR3 loop spans 17 amino acids. The trim removed 1 base at V and 4 bases at J, leaving 4 bases unmatched. The CDR3 protein is CASSEDLAGGPTGELFF. DNA for the CDR3: TGTGCCAGCAGTGAAGATCTAGCGGGAGGGCCCACCGGGGAGCTGTTTTTT.

This clone was recorded a few times. V usage is TRBV2 and J usage is TRBJ2-2; possibly TRBD1 for D (6 bases). Trimming pared 6 bases from V and 4 bases from J, leaving 12 bases between. Germline V gene sequence: CDR1 SNHLY, CDR2 FYNNEI. The CDR3 runs 14 residues. This CDR3 reads CASSLQGTTGELFF. The CDR3 DNA follows: TGTGCCAGCAGCTTACAGGGCACCACCGGGGAGCTGTTTTTT.

This clone was found once. The chain has TRBV11-2 and TRBJ1-3; 7 nucleotides agree with TRBD1. This CDR3 has 18 amino acids. The germline V gene has CDR1 SGHAT and CDR2 FQNNGV. Trimming took 5 bases from V and 0 from J; bases not matched to a gene: 13. CDR3 sequence reads: CASSLRNSRGYSGNTIYF. DNA for the CDR3: TGTGCCAGCAGCCTCCGAAACTCCAGGGGGTACTCTGGAAACACCATATATTTT.

The V and J genes are TRBV20-1 and TRBJ2-5, with D perhaps matching TRBD2 (6 bases). Per germline, CDR1 DFQATT and CDR2 SNEGSKA (reference sequence). Trimming left V 3 bases short and J 5 bases short, with 19 bases between. This CDR3 has 15 residues. The CDR3 loop reads CSASIGSGPRETQYF. CDR3 DNA sequence: TGCAGTGCTAGTATCGGTAGCGGACCTAGGGAGACCCAGTACTTC.

The chain's CDR3 is CSVSKLTNYEQYF. CDR3 DNA sequence: TGCAGCGTTTCGAAGCTAACCAACTACGAGCAGTACTTC. This chain uses TRBV29-1 with TRBJ2-7, with D hard to call. CDR1 and CDR2 from the germline V gene are SQVTM and ANQGSEA. V lost 5 bases and J lost 3, with 14 bases in between. The CDR3 has 13 residues.

The CDR3 bases are TGTGCCAGCAGCTTAGAACAGGGGGCGTACCAAGAGACCCAGTACTTC. Translated: CASSLEQGAYQETQYF. V gene TRBV7-2 combines with J gene TRBJ2-5; 9 nucleotides line up with TRBD1. V was pared by 1 base and J by 0 bases, with 3 bases of the junction left unmatched. The CDR3 covers 16 residues. In germline, CDR1 is SGHTA, CDR2 FQGNSA.

The rearrangement joins TRBV3-1 (or the pseudogene TRBV3-2) to TRBJ2-3, with D perhaps TRBD2 (6 bases). Trimming shortened V by 0 bases and J by 8 bases, and 12 bases separated the two germline ends. Per the germline V gene, CDR1 is LGHDT and CDR2 is YNNKEL (reference sequence). The CDR3 covers 14 residues. This CDR3 reads CASSQETLAGTQYF. CDR3 coding DNA: TGTGCCAGCAGCCAAGAAACACTAGCTGGTACGCAGTATTTT.

This chain uses TRBV27 with TRBJ2-3, with 7 bases aligning to TRBD1. V lost 6 bases, J lost 6 bases, and 9 bases stayed unmatched. Germline V gene lookup returns CDR1 MNHEY and CDR2 SMNVEV (reference sequence). There are 14 residues in the CDR3. The CDR3 here is CASSRGQFTDTQYF. The CDR3 nucleotides read TGTGCCAGCAGCCGGGGACAGTTCACGGATACGCAGTATTTT.

In its sample, this clone was seen a few times. The genes are TRBV7-2 and TRBJ2-1; a weak D match, TRBD1 (6 bases). This CDR3 has 13 amino acids. V was shortened by 1 base and J by 9 bases, with 10 bases between the two germline ends. Germline CDR1 SGHTA, CDR2 FQGNSA. The CDR3 nucleotides are TGTGCCAGCAGCTTAGGAACAGGGAGTGAGCAGTTCTTC. This gives the protein CASSLGTGSEQFF.

The chain combines TRBV11-2 with TRBJ2-1, with TRBD2 matching 7 bases. The CDR3 length is 17 residues. Germline CDR1 is SGHAT and CDR2 is FQNNGV. V dropped 5 bases and J dropped 0; count of bases not matched to a gene: 10. CDR3 residues: CASSPPPRERSYNEQFF. Written as DNA, the CDR3 is TGTGCCAGCAGCCCCCCCCCGCGGGAGCGCTCCTACAATGAGCAGTTCTTC.

The chain combines TRBV9 with TRBJ1-2, with TRBD1 matching 10 bases. V trimming: 4 bases; J trimming: 7 bases; junction bases outside the gene matches: 4. The germline gives CDR1 SGDLS, CDR2 YYNGEE. The CDR3 loop spans 13 amino acids. CDR3 in amino acids: CASSLTGGGGYTF. The CDR3 nucleotides read TGTGCCAGCAGCCTGACAGGGGGCGGTGGCTACACCTTC.

The chain uses TRBV12-5 and TRBJ2-3; D may be TRBD1 (5 bases). The CDR3 loop spans 11 amino acids. Trimming removed 11 bases from V and 6 bases from J, with 12 bases in between. Germline V gene data show CDR1 as LGHNT and CDR2 as FRNRAP. The CDR3 protein is CASSPGDTQYF. DNA for the CDR3: TGTGCTTCCTCACCAGGGGATACGCAGTATTTT.

V and J are TRBV4-3 and TRBJ2-3; possible D gene TRBD2, 5 bases. The CDR3 consists of 16 residues. CDR1 is LGHNA, CDR2 YSLEER, per germline. The V end was cut by 0 bases, the J end by 3 bases, with 13 bases between. CDR3 sequence reads: CASSQDRGRRTDTQYF. The CDR3 DNA follows: TGCGCCAGCAGCCAAGATCGAGGGAGAAGAACAGATACGCAGTATTTT.

This clone is a singleton in its sample. The chain carries TRBV6-5 and TRBJ2-7; 7 nucleotides match TRBD1. The germline CDR1 and CDR2 sequences are MNHEY and SVGAGI. V lost 6 bases and J lost 2; bases outside the gene matches: 4. There are 13 residues in the CDR3. CDR3 residues: CASSPDRTYEQYF. The CDR3 bases are TGTGCCAGCAGCCCGGACAGGACCTACGAGCAGTACTTC.

The chain joins TRBV5-6 to TRBJ1-1; D is unclear. Germline V lookup: CDR1 SGHDT, CDR2 YYEEEE. V was cut by 3 bases and J by 1 base, with 10 bases left in between. This CDR3 comprises 14 residues. CDR3 protein: CASSYDIRNTEAFF. The DNA of the CDR3 is TGTGCCAGCAGCTACGACATTCGGAACACTGAAGCTTTCTTT.

The gene calls are TRBV5-4 and TRBJ2-2, with 7 bases fitting TRBD2. The germline CDR1 and CDR2 sequences are SGHNT and YYREEE (reference sequence). The CDR3 is 16 residues long. Trimming cost V 5 bases and J 6 bases; bases outside gene matches: 13. In DNA, the CDR3 is TGTGCCAGCAGTCCTGGGACTATCCGGGCGTCCGGGGAGCTGTTTTTT. Its protein product is CASSPGTIRASGELFF.

This clone came up a few times. The chain combines TRBV28 with TRBJ2-3, with D tentatively TRBD1 (6 bases). CDR1 is MDHEN, CDR2 SYDVKM, per germline. The length of the CDR3 is 14 residues. Between the trimmed V and J ends, which lost 6 bases and 3 bases, there was a span of 13 bases. The CDR3 DNA reads as TGTGCCAGCAGCCCCAGGGGTGGTACAGATACGCAGTATTTT. Its translation is CASSPRGGTDTQYF.

The genes are TRBV6-5 and TRBJ2-1, with D perhaps matching TRBD1 (5 bases). Trimming removed 6 bases from V and 8 bases from J, with 17 bases in between. The CDR3 has 14 residues. CDR1 is MNHEY and CDR2 is SVGAGI in the germline V gene. The CDR3 here is CASRNYLGVDEQFF. CDR3 bases: TGTGCCAGCAGGAACTATTTAGGGGTGGATGAGCAGTTCTTC.

The chain links TRBV7-2 to TRBJ1-1; 7 bases are a match to TRBD1. Trimming took 3 bases from V and 5 from J; bases not matched to a gene: 9. The CDR3 totals 15 residues. CDR1 SGHTA and CDR2 FQGNSA come from the germline V gene. The CDR3 loop reads CASSLVKGAPTEAFF. The CDR3 DNA is TGTGCCAGCAGCTTGGTAAAGGGGGCCCCGACTGAAGCTTTCTTT.